These 24 T cell receptor beta chains were all obtained from the same sample, sequenced in a study of T cell repertoires in cytomegalovirus infection (dated by TCRdb to about 2019). Sequencing took place on an Illumina HiSeq 1500. TCRdb took the public reads, trimmed them with fastp at Q25, ran MiXCR for clone calling and kept in-frame beta chains. All rows with the same CDR3 protein become a single entry with the most common DNA and genes. Recorded for this sample are about 140,000 distinct CDR3 sequences; about 6.5% of them occurred a single time. The ten largest clones capture 18% of the sample. Sequenced input: PBMCs. The receptors shown here come from a human donor in good health (CMV status not recorded). Some clones in this sample may be carry-over from other donors' samples.

This clonotype was recorded many times. This chain joins TRBV10-3 and TRBJ1-2, with 7 positions matching TRBD1. Germline V CDR1 and CDR2: ENHRY, SYGVKD. The CDR3 runs 18 residues. Trimming at V came to 6 bases and at J to 3 bases, leaving 19 bases not matched to a gene. CDR3 bases: TGTGCCATCAGCACCGCCGCCCCATCGACAGGGACCCACTATGGCTACACCTTC. This codes for CAISTAAPSTGTHYGYTF.

This clonotype showed up many times. This sequence joins TRBV6-2 or TRBV6-3 and TRBJ2-5, with 7 positions matching TRBD2. This CDR3 contains 15 residues. Germline trimming cut 0 bases from V and 5 bases from J; bases unmatched to any gene: 6. CDR1 is MNHEY and CDR2 is SVGEGT in the germline V gene. The chain's CDR3 is CASSYSGGRGETQYF. The CDR3, as DNA: TGTGCCAGCAGTTACTCCGGAGGGCGGGGGGAGACCCAGTACTTC.

The chain's CDR3 is CASSLSLTDTQYF. DNA for the CDR3: TGTGCCAGTAGTCTCTCCCTCACAGATACGCAGTATTTT. V and J are TRBV19 and TRBJ2-3; the D is unclear. Germline assignment: CDR1 LNHDA and CDR2 SQIVND (reference sequence). Trimming shortened V by 5 bases and J by 2 bases, and 8 bases separated the two germline ends. CDR3 size: 13 residues. Looking up the rest from reference TRBV19 and TRBJ2-3 gives the full variable domain: DGGITQSPKYLFRKEGQNVTLSCEQNLNHDAMYWYRQDPGQGLRLIYYSQIVNDFQKGDIAEGYSVSREKKESFPLTVTSAQKNPTAFYLCASSLSLTDTQYFGPGTRLTVL.

This clonotype was picked up a small number of times. This rearrangement joins TRBV20-1 to TRBJ2-5; D may be TRBD2 (6 bases). CDR1 and CDR2 from the germline V gene are DFQATT and SNEGSKA (reference sequence). Between the trimmed V and J ends, which lost 1 base and 5 bases, there was a span of 8 bases. The CDR3 has 12 residues. This chain's CDR3 is CSARGGGETQYF. The CDR3 nucleotides read TGCAGTGCTAGAGGTGGGGGGGAGACCCAGTACTTC.

This clonotype was seen ten or more times. The V call is TRBV7-2, the J call TRBJ1-1; TRBD1 aligns across 10 bases. Germline assignment: CDR1 SGHTA and CDR2 FQGNSA. This CDR3 region has 16 residues. The junction had 5 bases not matched to a gene; V was cut back by 0 bases and J by 4 bases. As DNA, the CDR3 is TGTGCCAGCAGCTTAGCGAGGACAGGGGGAGGCACTGAAGCTTTCTTT. Its protein product is CASSLARTGGGTEAFF.

This clonotype was seen ten or more times. The chain recombines TRBV7-2 with TRBJ1-2, with TRBD1 matching over 8 bases. Per the germline V gene, CDR1 is SGHTA and CDR2 is FQGNSA. V shed 5 bases, J shed 4 bases, and the junction held 9 bases outside the gene matches. The CDR3 covers 15 residues. The CDR3 coding sequence is TGTGCCAGCAGCGCCCACAGGGGGGATATCTATGGCTACACCTTC. It encodes CASSAHRGDIYGYTF.

Judged by abundance, this clonotype is medium-sized. V usage is TRBV7-2 and J usage is TRBJ1-1, with TRBD1 identical over 8 bases. The CDR3 contains 14 residues. Looked up from germline, CDR1 is SGHTA and CDR2 is FQGNSA. The V and J ends lost 6 bases and 5 bases, in that order; junction bases with no gene match: 8. The chain's CDR3 is CASSYQGASTEAFF. CDR3 nucleotides: TGTGCCAGCAGTTATCAGGGGGCATCGACTGAAGCTTTCTTT.

The rearrangement uses TRBV7-3 and TRBJ2-1; either TRBD1 or TRBD2 may supply D (5 bases each). CDR1 and CDR2 from the germline V gene are SGHTA and FQGTGA. Trimming shortened V by 5 bases and J by 7 bases, and 12 bases separated the two germline ends. The length of the CDR3 is 13 residues. As DNA, the CDR3 is TGTGCCAGCAGCCGAGGGGTAGAAAATGAGCAGTTCTTC. Amino acids: CASSRGVENEQFF.

This clonotype occurred many times. This chain connects TRBV7-2 to TRBJ1-2; 7 bases are shared with TRBD1. Germline V gives CDR1 SGHTA, CDR2 FQGNSA. This CDR3 is 16 amino acids long. The V segment lost 0 bases and the J segment 2 bases; nucleotides outside the gene matches: 6. CDR3: CASSLATGTANYGYTF. The CDR3, as DNA: TGTGCCAGCAGCTTAGCTACGGGGACAGCCAACTATGGCTACACCTTC.

This clonotype was counted a few times. The chain combines TRBV30 with TRBJ1-1; D remains ambiguous. The germline V gene has CDR1 GTSNPN and CDR2 SVGIG (reference sequence). V was clipped by 3 bases and J by 1 base, with 9 bases between them. There are 13 residues in the CDR3. The chain's CDR3 is CAWSRGTNTEAFF. CDR3 DNA sequence: TGTGCCTGGAGCAGAGGAACGAACACTGAAGCTTTCTTT.

This clonotype was found many times. The genes are TRBV19 and TRBJ2-2; the D gene is possibly TRBD1 (6 bases). V lost 4 bases, J lost 5 bases, and 17 bases lay in between. There are 16 residues in the CDR3. CDR1 and CDR2 from the germline V gene are LNHDA and SQIVND (reference sequence). The CDR3 here is CASSTLTPGVTGELFF. The CDR3 DNA sequence: TGTGCCAGTAGTACCCTCACCCCAGGGGTAACCGGGGAGCTGTTTTTT.

The V and J genes are TRBV6-6 and TRBJ2-5; unclear D gene. Germline V CDR1 and CDR2: MNHNY, SVGAGI (reference sequence). Trimming took 5 bases from V and 5 from J, leaving 15 bases between them. CDR3 length: 14 residues. The CDR3 DNA reads as TGTGCCAGCAGTCACTTATTGGGTAGGGAGACCCAGTACTTC. It yields the protein CASSHLLGRETQYF.

There are many counts of this clonotype. The V gene is TRBV15, the J gene TRBJ2-1; D not certain. Per germline, CDR1 LNHNV and CDR2 YYDKDF (reference sequence). Trimming took off 3 bases at V and 3 bases at J, with 12 bases between the two ends. The CDR3 is made up of 15 amino acids. The CDR3 protein is CATSSDHLIYNEQFF. The CDR3 nucleotides are TGTGCCACCAGCAGCGACCATTTAATCTACAATGAGCAGTTCTTC.

This clonotype was seen at least ten times. The gene calls are TRBV11-2 and TRBJ2-5, with 8 bases lining up with TRBD2. Germline loops: CDR1 SGHAT, CDR2 FQNNGV. The J segment lost 1 base and the V segment lost 4 bases, leaving 11 bases of the junction unmatched. The CDR3 consists of 17 residues. The CDR3 DNA follows: TGTGCCAGCAGCTCCCTTGGACGGCGGGGGGCCCAAGAGACCCAGTACTTC. It yields the protein CASSSLGRRGAQETQYF.

The V and J genes are TRBV29-1 and TRBJ2-1; D is possibly TRBD1 or TRBD2 (6 bases each). The CDR3 extends over 14 amino acids. Looked up from germline, CDR1 is SQVTM and CDR2 is ANQGSEA. Trimming took 8 bases from V and 3 from J, leaving 17 bases between them. CDR3 in DNA: TGCAGCTCTAGCCCCGGGGGCTTCTACAATGAGCAGTTCTTC. This sequence encodes CSSSPGGFYNEQFF.

Many counts were recorded for this clonotype. CDR3 nucleotide sequence: TGTGCCAGCAGCCCCAGTTTGAACTATGGCTACACCTTC. It codes for CASSPSLNYGYTF. The chain combines TRBV7-9 with TRBJ1-2; no clear D gene. Deletions cut 5 bases from V and 2 bases from J, with 9 bases between. The CDR3 has 13 residues. The V gene's germline CDR1 is SEHNR and CDR2 FQNEAQ (reference sequence).

Concerning this clonotype itself: A much larger clone lies one base from this, so it may be a read error. V gene TRBV7-2 combines with J gene TRBJ1-1, with 8 bases fitting TRBD1. Germline values: CDR1 SGHTA, CDR2 FQGNSA. The V segment lost 3 bases and the J segment 4 bases; nucleotides outside the gene matches: 4. There are 14 residues in the CDR3. The CDR3 sequence is CASSFDRGGTEAFF. CDR3 nucleotides: TGTGCCAGCAGCTTTGACAGGGGCGGCACTGAAGCTTTCTTT.

The table lists this clonotype with many counts. V gene TRBV12-3 or TRBV12-4 combines with J gene TRBJ1-5, with D unresolved. This CDR3 has 11 residues. The V and J ends lost 8 bases and 3 bases respectively, with 5 bases between them. The CDR3 here is CASGVNQPQHF. The CDR3 coding sequence is TGTGCCAGCGGGGTCAATCAGCCCCAGCATTTT.

The V gene is TRBV7-9, the J gene TRBJ1-4, with a tentative D call TRBD1 (5 bases). The germline gives CDR1 SEHNR, CDR2 FQNEAQ (reference sequence). This CDR3 is built from 14 residues. V was trimmed by 5 bases and J by 5 bases, leaving 12 bases between them. The CDR3 DNA reads TGTGCCAGCAGCCAAAGGACAAACAATGAAAAACTGTTTTTT. This gives the protein CASSQRTNNEKLFF.

In this sample, this clonotype turned up a few times. The rearrangement links TRBV7-9 to TRBJ2-7, with a tentative D call TRBD1 (5 bases). Per the germline V gene, CDR1 is SEHNR and CDR2 is FQNEAQ (reference sequence). V shed 6 bases and J shed 2 bases, with 17 bases lying between them. The CDR3 is 15 amino acids. This chain's CDR3 is CASRRTGERAYEQYF. In nucleotides, the CDR3 is TGTGCCAGCAGACGAACAGGTGAAAGAGCCTACGAGCAGTACTTC.

In its sample, this clonotype was seen many times. The chain carries TRBV28 and TRBJ1-3; 7 bases agree with TRBD1. The ends lost 2 bases at V and 7 bases at J; junction bases unmatched: 11. CDR3 length: 16 residues. Germline values: CDR1 MDHEN, CDR2 SYDVKM. This CDR3 is CASSLRQTGRQNTIYF. The CDR3 DNA reads TGTGCCAGCAGTTTACGTCAGACAGGGAGGCAGAACACCATATATTTT.

At least ten counts were recorded for this clonotype. The CDR3 is CASSQGRTSSYNEQFF. CDR3 in DNA: TGCGCCAGCAGCCAAGGCAGGACAAGCTCCTACAATGAGCAGTTCTTC. The V and J genes are TRBV4-1 and TRBJ2-1; possible D gene TRBD1, 5 bases. V shed 1 base and J shed 0 bases, with 10 bases lying between them. Germline V gene sequence: CDR1 MGHRA, CDR2 YSYEKL. This CDR3 region has 16 residues.

The sample holds many counts of this clonotype. The V call is TRBV2, the J call TRBJ2-3; maybe TRBD2 (6 bases). V gave up 6 bases and J gave up 7 bases, with 14 bases separating them. Germline V CDR1 and CDR2: SNHLY, FYNNEI. The CDR3 length is 13 residues. CDR3 loop: CASRRDSANTQYF. CDR3 in DNA: TGTGCCAGCAGGAGGGACTCCGCTAATACGCAGTATTTT.

This clonotype was counted ten times or more. V gene TRBV28 combines with J gene TRBJ2-2; no firm D call. The CDR3 consists of 14 residues. The germline V gene encodes CDR1 MDHEN and CDR2 SYDVKM. Trimming removed 6 bases at V and 1 base at J, with 9 bases between. The CDR3 DNA sequence: TGTGCCAGCAGAGGAAGAGGGAACACCGGGGAGCTGTTTTTT. Translating it yields CASRGRGNTGELFF.